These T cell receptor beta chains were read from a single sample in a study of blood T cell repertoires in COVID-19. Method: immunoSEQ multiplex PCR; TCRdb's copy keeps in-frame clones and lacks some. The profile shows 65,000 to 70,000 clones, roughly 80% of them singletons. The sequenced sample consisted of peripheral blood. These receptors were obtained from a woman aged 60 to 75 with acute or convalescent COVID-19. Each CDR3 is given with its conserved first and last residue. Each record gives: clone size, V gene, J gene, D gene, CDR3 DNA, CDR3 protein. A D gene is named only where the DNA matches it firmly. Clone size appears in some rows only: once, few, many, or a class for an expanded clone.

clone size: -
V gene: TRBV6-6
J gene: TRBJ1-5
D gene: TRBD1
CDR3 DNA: TGTGCCAGCAGCCAGGGACAGGGTCCTTCTCTCCCCCAGCATTTT
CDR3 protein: CASSQGQGPSLPQHF

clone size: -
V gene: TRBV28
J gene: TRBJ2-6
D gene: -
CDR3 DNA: TGTGCCAGCAGTTCCCTCTCTGGGGCCAACGTCCTGACTTTC
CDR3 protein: CASSSLSGANVLTF

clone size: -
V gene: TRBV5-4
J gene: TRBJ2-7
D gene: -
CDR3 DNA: TGTGCCAGCAGCCGGGGTGACGGACACGAGCAGTACTTC
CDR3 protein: CASSRGDGHEQYF

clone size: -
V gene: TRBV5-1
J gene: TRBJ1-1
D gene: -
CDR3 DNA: TGCGCCAGCAGCTTGTCCAGGACAAACACTGAAGCTTTCTTT
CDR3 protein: CASSLSRTNTEAFF

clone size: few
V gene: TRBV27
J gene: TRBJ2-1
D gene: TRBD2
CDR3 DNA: TGTGCCAGCAGTTCCCTACTAGCGGGGACCTACAATGAGCAGTTCTTC
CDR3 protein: CASSSLLAGTYNEQFF

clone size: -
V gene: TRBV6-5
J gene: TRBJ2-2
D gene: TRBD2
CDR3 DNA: TGTGCCAGCAGCCCCCGCCTAGCGGGGACCGGGGAGCTGTTTTTT
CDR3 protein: CASSPRLAGTGELFF

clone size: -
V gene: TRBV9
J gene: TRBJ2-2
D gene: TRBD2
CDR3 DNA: TGTGCCAGCAGCGTAGGTCTAGCGGGGAGAGGCGGGGAGCTGTTTTTT
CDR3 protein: CASSVGLAGRGGELFF

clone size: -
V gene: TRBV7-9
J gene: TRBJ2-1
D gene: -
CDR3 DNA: TGTGCCAGCAGTTTTGCAGGGGCGGCGAGCTCCTACAATGAGCAGTTCTTC
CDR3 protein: CASSFAGAASSYNEQFF

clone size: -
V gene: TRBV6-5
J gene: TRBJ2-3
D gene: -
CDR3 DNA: TGTGCCAGCAGTTCACGGACAGAGAGCACAGATACGCAGTATTTT
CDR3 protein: CASSSRTESTDTQYF

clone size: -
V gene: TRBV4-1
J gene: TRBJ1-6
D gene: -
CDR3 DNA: TGCGCCAGCAGCCAAGTTAGGGGTTATAATTCACCCCTCCACTTT
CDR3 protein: CASSQVRGYNSPLHF

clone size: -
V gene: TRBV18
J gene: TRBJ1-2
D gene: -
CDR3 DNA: TGTGCCAGCTCACCTGTAGGGTCCAGGGCGAGTGGGTATGGCTACACCTTC
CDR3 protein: CASSPVGSRASGYGYTF

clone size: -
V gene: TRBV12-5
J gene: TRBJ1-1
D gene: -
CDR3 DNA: TGTGCTAGTGGTTTGATACAGGGAAGGGTGAACACTGAAGCTTTCTTT
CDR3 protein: CASGLIQGRVNTEAFF

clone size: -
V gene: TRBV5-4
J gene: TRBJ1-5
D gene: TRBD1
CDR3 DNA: TGTGCCAGCAGCACCTGGACAGGCGGGGGGGGCAATCAGCCCCAGCATTTT
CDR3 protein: CASSTWTGGGGNQPQHF

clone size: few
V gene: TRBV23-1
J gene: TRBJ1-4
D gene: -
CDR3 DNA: TGCGCCAGCAGTCAAGTTGCAGCTAATGAAAAACTGTTTTTT
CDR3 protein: CASSQVAANEKLFF

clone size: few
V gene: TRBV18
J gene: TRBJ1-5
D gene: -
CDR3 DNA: TGTGCCAGCTCCCACGAAAGAGATCAGCCCCAGCATTTT
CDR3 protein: CASSHERDQPQHF

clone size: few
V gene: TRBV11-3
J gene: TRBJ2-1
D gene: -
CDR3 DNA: TGTGCCAGCAGCTTAGGCGGGGTAAGTGAGCAGTTCTTC
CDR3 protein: CASSLGGVSEQFF

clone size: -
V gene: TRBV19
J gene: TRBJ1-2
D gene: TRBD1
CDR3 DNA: TGTGCCAGTAGTTTGGCAGGGGGTAAAGGCTACACCTTC
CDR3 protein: CASSLAGGKGYTF

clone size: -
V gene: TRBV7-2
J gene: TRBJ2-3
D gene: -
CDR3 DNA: TGTGCCAGCAGCTTCCGTGGGGCTGGCACAGATACGCAGTATTTT
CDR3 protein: CASSFRGAGTDTQYF

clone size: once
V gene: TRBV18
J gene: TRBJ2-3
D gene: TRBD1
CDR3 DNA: TGTGCCAGCTCACGGGGACAGGCCACAGATACGCAGTATTTT
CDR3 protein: CASSRGQATDTQYF

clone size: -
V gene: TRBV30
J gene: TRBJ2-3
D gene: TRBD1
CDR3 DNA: TGTGCCTGGAGTCCCCCAAAGGTAGGGGGCCATGGGGGTACGCAGTATTTT
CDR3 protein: CAWSPPKVGGHGGTQYF

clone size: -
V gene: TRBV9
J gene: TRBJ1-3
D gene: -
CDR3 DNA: TGTGCCAGCAGCGTAGAAGGGGTCACTGGAAACACCATATATTTT
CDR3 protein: CASSVEGVTGNTIYF

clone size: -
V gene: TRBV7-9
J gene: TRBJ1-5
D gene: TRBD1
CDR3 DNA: TGTGCCAGCAGCTTATTTACACAGGGGAACAATCAGCCCCAGCATTTT
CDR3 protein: CASSLFTQGNNQPQHF

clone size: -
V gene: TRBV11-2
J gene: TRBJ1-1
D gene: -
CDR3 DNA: TGTGCCAGCAGCCCATTATCGGAGGCTTTCTTT
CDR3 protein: CASSPLSEAFF

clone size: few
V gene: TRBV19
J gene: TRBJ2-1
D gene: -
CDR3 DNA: TGTGCCAGTAGTAACGAACAGGGCAGTTTCGAGCAGTTCTTC
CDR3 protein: CASSNEQGSFEQFF

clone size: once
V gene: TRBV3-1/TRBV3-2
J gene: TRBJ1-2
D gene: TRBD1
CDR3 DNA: TGTGCCAGCAGCCGCCGGGACAGGGGCGATGGCTACACCTTC
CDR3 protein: CASSRRDRGDGYTF

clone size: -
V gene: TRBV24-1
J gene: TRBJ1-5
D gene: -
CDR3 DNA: TGTGCCACCAGAGGACAGAGCAATCAGCCCCAGCATTTT
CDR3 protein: CATRGQSNQPQHF

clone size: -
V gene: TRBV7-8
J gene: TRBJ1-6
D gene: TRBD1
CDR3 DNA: TGTGCCAGCAGCTCCAGACAGGGCAATTCACCCCTCCACTTT
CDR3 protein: CASSSRQGNSPLHF

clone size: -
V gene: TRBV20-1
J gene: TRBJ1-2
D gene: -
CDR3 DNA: TGCAGCGTAAACGACATCTATGGCTACACCTTC
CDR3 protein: CSVNDIYGYTF

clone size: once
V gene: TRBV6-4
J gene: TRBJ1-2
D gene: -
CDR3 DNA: TGTGCCAGCAGTGACTCAGGGGGTGGTAGCTATGGCTACACCTTC
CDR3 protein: CASSDSGGGSYGYTF

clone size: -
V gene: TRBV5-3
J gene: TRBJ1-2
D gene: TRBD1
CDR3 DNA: TGTGCCAGAAGCTTAACCCGACAGGGGCCTGAAGGCTACACCTTC
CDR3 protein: CARSLTRQGPEGYTF

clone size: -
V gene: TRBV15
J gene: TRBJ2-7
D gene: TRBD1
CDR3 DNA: TGTGCCACCAGCAGAGATGAGGGGGACAGCTCCTACGAGCAGTACTTC
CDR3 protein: CATSRDEGDSSYEQYF

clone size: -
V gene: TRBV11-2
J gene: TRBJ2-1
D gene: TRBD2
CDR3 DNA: TGTGCCAGCAGCCCCAGGACTAGCGGGGGGTCCTTCTCCTACAATGAGCAGTTCTTC
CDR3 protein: CASSPRTSGGSFSYNEQFF

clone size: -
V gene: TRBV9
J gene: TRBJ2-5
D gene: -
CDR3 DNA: TGTGCCAGCAGCGTAGGATCGGGGCAAGAGACCCAGTACTTC
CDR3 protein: CASSVGSGQETQYF

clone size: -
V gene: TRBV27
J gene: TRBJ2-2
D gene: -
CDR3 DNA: TGTGCCAGCAGTCGACTGACGGGAGTGGGGACCGGGGAGCTGTTTTTT
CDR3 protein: CASSRLTGVGTGELFF

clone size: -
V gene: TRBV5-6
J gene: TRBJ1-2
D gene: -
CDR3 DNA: TGTGCCAGCAGCTTTCGGGAGGTCTATGGCTACACCTTC
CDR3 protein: CASSFREVYGYTF

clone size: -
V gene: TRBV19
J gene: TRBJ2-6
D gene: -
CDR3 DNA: TGTGCCAGTAGTAGAAGGGAGGCTGGGGCCAACGTCCTGACTTTC
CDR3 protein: CASSRREAGANVLTF

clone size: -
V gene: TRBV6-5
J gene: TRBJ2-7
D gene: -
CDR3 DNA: TGTGCCAGCAGTTCTGGCCACTACGAGCAGTACTTC
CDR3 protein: CASSSGHYEQYF

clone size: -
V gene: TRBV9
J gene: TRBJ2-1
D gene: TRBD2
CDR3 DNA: TGTGCCAGCAGCGTAGAAGGGCTAGCGGGTCTCAATGAGCAGTTCTTC
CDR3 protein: CASSVEGLAGLNEQFF

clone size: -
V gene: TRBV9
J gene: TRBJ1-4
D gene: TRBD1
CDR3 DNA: TGTGCCAGCAGCGTCCGGACAGGGCTTTACAATGAAAAACTGTTTTTT
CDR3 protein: CASSVRTGLYNEKLFF

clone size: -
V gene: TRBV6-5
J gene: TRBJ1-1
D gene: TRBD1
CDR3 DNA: TGTGCCAGCAGGTTGACAGGGGGCACTGAAGCTTTCTTT
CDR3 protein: CASRLTGGTEAFF

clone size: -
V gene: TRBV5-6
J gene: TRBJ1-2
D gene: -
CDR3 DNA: TGTGCCAGCGGACCACAGGTTAACTGGGGCTACACCTTC
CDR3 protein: CASGPQVNWGYTF

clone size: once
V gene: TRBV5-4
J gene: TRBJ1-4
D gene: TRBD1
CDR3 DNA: TGTGCCAGCAGCACCACGACAGGGGGGGCTGAAAAACTGTTTTTT
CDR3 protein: CASSTTTGGAEKLFF

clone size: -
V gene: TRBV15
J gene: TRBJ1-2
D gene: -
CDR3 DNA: TGTGCCACCAGCAGAAACATGAACTATGGCTACACCTTC
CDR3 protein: CATSRNMNYGYTF

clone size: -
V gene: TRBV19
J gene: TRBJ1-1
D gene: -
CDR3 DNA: TGTGCCAGTAGTATGATGGGGCGCACTGAAGCTTTCTTT
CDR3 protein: CASSMMGRTEAFF

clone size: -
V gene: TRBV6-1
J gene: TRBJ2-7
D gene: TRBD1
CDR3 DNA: TGTGCCAGCAGTGGAGCCGGGACAGGGGAGCTCCAGTACTTC
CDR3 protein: CASSGAGTGELQYF

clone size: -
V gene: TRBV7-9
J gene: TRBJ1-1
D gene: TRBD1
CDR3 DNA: TGTGCCAGCAGCCCCGGACAGGGCTTCGCTGAAGCTTTCTTT
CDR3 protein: CASSPGQGFAEAFF

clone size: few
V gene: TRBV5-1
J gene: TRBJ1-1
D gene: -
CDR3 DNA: TGCGCCAGCAGCTTGGCAGGGGCTTTCGGAGCTTTCTTT
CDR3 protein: CASSLAGAFGAFF

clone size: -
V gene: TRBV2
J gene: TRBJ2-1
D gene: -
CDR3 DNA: TGTGCCAGCAATAGAGGGACCTACAATGAGCAGTTCTTC
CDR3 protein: CASNRGTYNEQFF

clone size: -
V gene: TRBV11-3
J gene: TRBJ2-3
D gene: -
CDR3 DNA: TGTGCCAGCAGCTTAGGAGGCCGGCTAGATACAGATACGCAGTATTTT
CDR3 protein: CASSLGGRLDTDTQYF

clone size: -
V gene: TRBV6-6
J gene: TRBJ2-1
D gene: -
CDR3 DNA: TGTGCCAGCAGTTGGGGAGTTGGTGAGCAGTTCTTC
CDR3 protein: CASSWGVGEQFF

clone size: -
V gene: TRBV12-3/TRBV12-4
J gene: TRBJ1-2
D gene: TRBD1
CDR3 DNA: TGTGCCAGCAGTTCGACAGGGGCCTATGGCTACACCTTC
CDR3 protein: CASSSTGAYGYTF

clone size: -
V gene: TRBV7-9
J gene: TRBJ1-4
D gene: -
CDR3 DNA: TGTGCCAGCAGCATAGACAGTATTAATGAAAAACTGTTTTTT
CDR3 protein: CASSIDSINEKLFF

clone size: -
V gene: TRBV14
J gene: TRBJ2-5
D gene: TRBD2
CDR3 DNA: TGTGCCAGCAGCCAGTTAGCGGGGGGAGAAACGAGGGTGAAGACCCAGTACTTC
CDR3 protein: CASSQLAGGETRVKTQYF

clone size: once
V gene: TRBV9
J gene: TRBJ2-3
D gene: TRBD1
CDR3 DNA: TGTGCCAGCAGCGTCGGCGGGACAGGGTTCACAGATACGCAGTATTTT
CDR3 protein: CASSVGGTGFTDTQYF

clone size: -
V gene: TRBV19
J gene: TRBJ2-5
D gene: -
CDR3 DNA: TGTGCCAGTAGTATCGGACAGCAAGAGACCCAGTACTTC
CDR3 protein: CASSIGQQETQYF

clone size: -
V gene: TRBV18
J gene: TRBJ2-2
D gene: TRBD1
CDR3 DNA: TGTGCCAGCTCACCCCGGGACAGGGCCATCGGGGAGCTGTTTTTT
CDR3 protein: CASSPRDRAIGELFF

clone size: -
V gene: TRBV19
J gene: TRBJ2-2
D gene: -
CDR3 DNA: TGTGCCAGTAGTATTCTTTCCGGGGAGCTGTTTTTT
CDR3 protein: CASSILSGELFF

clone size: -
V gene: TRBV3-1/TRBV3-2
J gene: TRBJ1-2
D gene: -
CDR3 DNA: TGTGCCAGCAGCCAAACTGGAGGCCCGGGTGGCTACACCTTC
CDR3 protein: CASSQTGGPGGYTF

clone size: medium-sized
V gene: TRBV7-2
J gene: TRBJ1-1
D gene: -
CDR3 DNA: TGTGCCAGCAGCTGGGCCCTTGGAGCTTTCTTT
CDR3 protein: CASSWALGAFF

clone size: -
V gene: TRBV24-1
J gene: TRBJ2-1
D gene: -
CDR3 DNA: TGTGCCACCAGTGAAGGCCCGGGTGAGTACAATGAGCAGTTCTTC
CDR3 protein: CATSEGPGEYNEQFF